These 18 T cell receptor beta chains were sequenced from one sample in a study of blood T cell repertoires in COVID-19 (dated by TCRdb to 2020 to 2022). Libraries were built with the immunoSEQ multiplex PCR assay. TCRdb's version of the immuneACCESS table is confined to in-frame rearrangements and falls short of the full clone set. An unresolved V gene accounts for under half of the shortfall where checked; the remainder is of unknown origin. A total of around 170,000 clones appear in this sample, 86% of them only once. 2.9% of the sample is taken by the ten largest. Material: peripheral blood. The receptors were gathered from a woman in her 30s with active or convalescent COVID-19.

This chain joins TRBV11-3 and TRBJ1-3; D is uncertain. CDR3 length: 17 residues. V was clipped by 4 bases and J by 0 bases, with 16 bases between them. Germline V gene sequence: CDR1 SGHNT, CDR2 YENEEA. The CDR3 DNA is TGTGCCAGCAGCTCCGGCGGCGGAATAGTCTCTGGAAACACCATATATTTT. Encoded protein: CASSSGGGIVSGNTIYF. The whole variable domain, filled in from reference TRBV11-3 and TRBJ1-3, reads EAGVVQSPRYKIIEKKQPVAFWCNPISGHNTLYWYLQNLGQGPELLIRYENEEAVDDSQLPKDRFSAERLKGVDSTLKIQPAELGDSAVYLCASSSGGGIVSGNTIYFGEGSWLTVV.

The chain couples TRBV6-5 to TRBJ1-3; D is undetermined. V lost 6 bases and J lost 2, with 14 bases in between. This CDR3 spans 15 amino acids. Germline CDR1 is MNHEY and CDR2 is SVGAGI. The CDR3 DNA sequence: TGTGCCAGCAGATCACCAGCCGGGGCTGGAAACACCATATATTTT. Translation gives CASRSPAGAGNTIYF.

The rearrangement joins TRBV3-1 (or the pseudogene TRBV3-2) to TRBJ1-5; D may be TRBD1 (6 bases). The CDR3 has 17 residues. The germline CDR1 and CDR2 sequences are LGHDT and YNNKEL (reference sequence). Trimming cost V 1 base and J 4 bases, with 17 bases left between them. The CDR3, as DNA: TGTGCCAGCAGCCAAGGGGACGTGGGGGGGACAAATCAGCCCCAGCATTTT. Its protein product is CASSQGDVGGTNQPQHF.

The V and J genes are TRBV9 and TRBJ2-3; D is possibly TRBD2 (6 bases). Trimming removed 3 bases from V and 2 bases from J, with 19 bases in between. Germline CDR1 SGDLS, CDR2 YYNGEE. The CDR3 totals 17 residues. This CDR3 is CASSGRGRSSDTDTQYF. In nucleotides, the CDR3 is TGTGCCAGCAGCGGGAGGGGCCGGTCTAGTGACACAGATACGCAGTATTTT.

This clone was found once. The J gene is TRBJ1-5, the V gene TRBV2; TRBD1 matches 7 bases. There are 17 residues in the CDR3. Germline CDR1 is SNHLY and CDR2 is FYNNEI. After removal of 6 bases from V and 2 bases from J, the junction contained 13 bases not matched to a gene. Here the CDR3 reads CASSSPDRWEGNQPQHF. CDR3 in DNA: TGTGCCAGCAGCTCCCCGGACAGGTGGGAGGGCAATCAGCCCCAGCATTTT.

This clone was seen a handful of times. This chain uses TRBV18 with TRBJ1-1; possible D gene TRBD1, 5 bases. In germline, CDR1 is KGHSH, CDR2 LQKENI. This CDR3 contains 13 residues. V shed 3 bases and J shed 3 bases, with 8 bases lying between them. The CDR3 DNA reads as TGTGCCAGCTCACCGGCGGGGGACACTGAAGCTTTCTTT. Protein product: CASSPAGDTEAFF.

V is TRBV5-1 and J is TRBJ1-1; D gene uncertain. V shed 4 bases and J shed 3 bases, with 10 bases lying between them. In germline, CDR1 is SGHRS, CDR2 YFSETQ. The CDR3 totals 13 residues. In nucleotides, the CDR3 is TGCGCCAGCAGCGTGGAGGGAGACACTGAAGCTTTCTTT. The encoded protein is CASSVEGDTEAFF.

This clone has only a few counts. CDR3 DNA: TGTGCCAGCTCACCGGACGCTAGCGGGGGGGCCGATGAGCAGTTCTTC. It is translated as CASSPDASGGADEQFF. The rearrangement links TRBV18 to TRBJ2-1; the match to TRBD2 covers 12 bases. Trimming cost V 3 bases and J 8 bases; bases outside gene matches: 8. The germline gives CDR1 KGHSH, CDR2 LQKENI. The CDR3 runs 16 residues.

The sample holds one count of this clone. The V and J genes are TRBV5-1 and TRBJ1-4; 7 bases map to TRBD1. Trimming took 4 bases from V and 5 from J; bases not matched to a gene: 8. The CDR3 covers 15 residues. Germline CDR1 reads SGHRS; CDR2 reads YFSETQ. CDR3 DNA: TGCGCCAGCAGCACTGGACAGGCATTAAATGAAAAACTGTTTTTT. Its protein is CASSTGQALNEKLFF.

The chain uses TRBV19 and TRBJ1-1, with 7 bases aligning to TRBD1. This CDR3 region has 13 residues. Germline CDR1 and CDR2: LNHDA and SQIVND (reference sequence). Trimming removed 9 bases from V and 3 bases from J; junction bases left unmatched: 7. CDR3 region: CASNSGQYTEAFF. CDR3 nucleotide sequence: TGTGCCAGCAACTCGGGACAGTACACTGAAGCTTTCTTT. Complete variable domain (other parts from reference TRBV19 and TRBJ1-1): DGGITQSPKYLFRKEGQNVTLSCEQNLNHDAMYWYRQDPGQGLRLIYYSQIVNDFQKGDIAEGYSVSREKKESFPLTVTSAQKNPTAFYLCASNSGQYTEAFFGQGTRLTVV.

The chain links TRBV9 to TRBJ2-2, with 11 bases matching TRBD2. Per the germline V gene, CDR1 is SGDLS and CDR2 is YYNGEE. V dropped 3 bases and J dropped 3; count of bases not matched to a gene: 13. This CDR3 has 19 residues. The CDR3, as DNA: TGTGCCAGCAGCGAGCGCGGGACTAGCGGCAGAGTTGACACCGGGGAGCTGTTTTTT. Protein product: CASSERGTSGRVDTGELFF.

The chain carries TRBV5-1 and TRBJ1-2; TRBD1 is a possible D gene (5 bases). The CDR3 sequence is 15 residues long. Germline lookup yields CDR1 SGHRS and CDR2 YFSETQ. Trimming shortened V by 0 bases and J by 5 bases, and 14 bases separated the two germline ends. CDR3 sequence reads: CASSLARGTAYGYTF. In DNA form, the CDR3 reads TGCGCCAGCAGCTTGGCCCGGGGGACCGCGTATGGCTACACCTTC.

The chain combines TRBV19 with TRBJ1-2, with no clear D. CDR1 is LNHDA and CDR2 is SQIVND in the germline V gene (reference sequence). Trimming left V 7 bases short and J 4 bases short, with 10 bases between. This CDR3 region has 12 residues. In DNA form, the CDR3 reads TGTGCCAGTACACAGTCTGTCTATGGCTACACCTTC. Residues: CASTQSVYGYTF. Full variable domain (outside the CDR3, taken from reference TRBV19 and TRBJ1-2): DGGITQSPKYLFRKEGQNVTLSCEQNLNHDAMYWYRQDPGQGLRLIYYSQIVNDFQKGDIAEGYSVSREKKESFPLTVTSAQKNPTAFYLCASTQSVYGYTFGSGTRLTVV.

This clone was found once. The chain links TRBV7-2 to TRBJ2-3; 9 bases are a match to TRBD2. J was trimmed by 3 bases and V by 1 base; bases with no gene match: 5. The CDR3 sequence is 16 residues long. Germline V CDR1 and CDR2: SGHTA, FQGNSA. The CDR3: CASSLDWGLATDTQYF. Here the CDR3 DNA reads TGTGCCAGCAGCTTAGATTGGGGACTAGCTACAGATACGCAGTATTTT.

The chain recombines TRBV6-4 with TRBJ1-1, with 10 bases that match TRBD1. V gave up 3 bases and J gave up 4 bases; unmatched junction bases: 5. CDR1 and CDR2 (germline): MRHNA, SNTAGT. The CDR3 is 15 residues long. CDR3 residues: CASSDGTGVSTEAFF. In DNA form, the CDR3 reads TGTGCCAGCAGTGATGGGACAGGGGTGAGCACTGAAGCTTTCTTT.

DNA for the CDR3: TGTGCCAGCTCAAGACTAGCGGCCCAAGAGACCCAGTACTTC. Protein product: CASSRLAAQETQYF. The V gene is TRBV18, the J gene TRBJ2-5; 9 bases are a match to TRBD2. The CDR3 consists of 14 residues. The V segment lost 5 bases and the J segment 1 base; nucleotides outside the gene matches: 2. Germline V gene lookup returns CDR1 KGHSH and CDR2 LQKENI.

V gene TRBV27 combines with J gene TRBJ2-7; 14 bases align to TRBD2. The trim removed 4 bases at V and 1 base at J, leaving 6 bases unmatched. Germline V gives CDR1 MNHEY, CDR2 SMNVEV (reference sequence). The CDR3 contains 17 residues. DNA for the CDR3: TGTGCCAGCAGTTCGGGACTAGCGGGGGCTTCATCCTACGAGCAGTACTTC. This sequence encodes CASSSGLAGASSYEQYF.

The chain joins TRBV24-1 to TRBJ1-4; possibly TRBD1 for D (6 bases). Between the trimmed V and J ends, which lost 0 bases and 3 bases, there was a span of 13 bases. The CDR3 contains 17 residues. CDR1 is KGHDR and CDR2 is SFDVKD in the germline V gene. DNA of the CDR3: TGTGCCACCAGTGATTTGCCAACAGGGCCAGCTAATGAAAAACTGTTTTTT. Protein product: CATSDLPTGPANEKLFF.